This T cell receptor (beta chain) was identified during a study of T cell responses to AZD1222 COVID-19 vaccine. Study findings and constraints: Repertoire collection took place solely once the T cell response had peaked. Within unmutated variant regions lay the reported targets of nearly half of spike-specific TCRs. Seropositive AZD1222 recipients at baseline numbered only five or six.

With regard to this clone: Its antigen is still unknown.

Clones were sequenced by immunoSEQ multiplex PCR, and TCRdb holds only the in-frame ones, with some missing. Of around 120,000 clones listed, roughly 92% are singletons. Germline V gene lookup returns CDR1 SQVTM and CDR2 ANQGSEA. The CDR3 is 11 residues long. V lost 6 bases to trimming and J lost 0 bases, with 5 bases between them. The source is an adult who received the AZD1222 COVID-19 vaccine. This specimen consisted of peripheral blood, obtained 28 days after the second AZD1222 dose. The rearrangement links TRBV29-1 to TRBJ1-1; D unresolved. This CDR3 is CSVNLNTEAFF. The CDR3 bases are TGCAGCGTGAACTTGAACACTGAAGCTTTCTTT. The whole variable domain, remainder taken from reference TRBV29-1 and TRBJ1-1, is SAVISQKPSRDICQRGTSLTIQCQVDSQVTMMFWYRQQPGQSLTLIATANQGSEATYESGFVIDKFPISRPNLTFSTLTVSNMSPEDSSIYLCSVNLNTEAFFGQGTRLTVV.